A single sample is the source of the 21 T cell receptor beta chains below, sequenced in a study of blood T cell repertoires in COVID-19. Generated by immunoSEQ multiplex PCR, the TCRdb table keeps only in-frame clones and is missing some. The sample carries some 200,000 clones, around 80% recorded once. The sample comprised peripheral blood. These receptors came from a woman older than 75 with active or convalescent COVID-19.

The sample holds a few counts of this clone. The chain has TRBV18 and TRBJ2-3; 7 nucleotides match TRBD2. The CDR3 is made up of 14 amino acids. Germline CDR1 KGHSH, CDR2 LQKENI. After removal of 5 bases from V and 3 bases from J, the junction contained 5 bases not matched to a gene. CDR3: CASSSKRGTDTQYF. The DNA of the CDR3 is TGTGCCAGCTCAAGCAAGCGGGGAACAGATACGCAGTATTTT.

The chain's CDR3 is CASSVDSGRGETQYF. For the CDR3, the DNA is TGTGCCAGCAGCGTAGATAGCGGGAGGGGGGAGACCCAGTACTTC. This chain connects TRBV9 to TRBJ2-5, with 11 nucleotides matching TRBD2. Germline CDR1 SGDLS, CDR2 YYNGEE. The CDR3 has 15 residues. The V gene end was trimmed by 0 bases and the J gene end by 5 bases; junction bases not matched to a gene: 3. The whole variable domain, remainder taken from reference TRBV9 and TRBJ2-5, is DSGVTQTPKHLITATGQRVTLRCSPRSGDLSVYWYQQSLDQGLQFLIQYYNGEERAKGNILERFSAQQFPDLHSELNLSSLELGDSALYFCASSVDSGRGETQYFGPGTRLLVL.

The V gene is TRBV3-1 (or the pseudogene TRBV3-2), the J gene TRBJ2-7; TRBD2 might be the D (6 bases). Trimming took 4 bases from V and 1 from J, leaving 8 bases between them. Per germline, CDR1 LGHDT and CDR2 YNNKEL (reference sequence). The CDR3 length is 13 residues. The CDR3 DNA follows: TGTGCCAGCAGCCTTGCGGGGTCCTACGAGCAGTACTTC. This gives the protein CASSLAGSYEQYF.

This rearrangement joins TRBV7-2 to TRBJ2-7; D is ambiguous. The V and J ends lost 7 bases and 3 bases respectively, with 10 bases between them. In germline, CDR1 is SGHTA, CDR2 FQGNSA. This CDR3 has 12 residues. CDR3 protein: CASTIAGYEQYF. The CDR3 bases are TGTGCCAGCACAATTGCCGGCTACGAGCAGTACTTC.

This rearrangement joins TRBV6-2 or TRBV6-3 to TRBJ2-1; 10 nucleotides match TRBD2. CDR3 length: 18 residues. Germline V gene sequence: CDR1 MNHEY, CDR2 SVGEGT. Losses at the gene ends were 5 bases for V and 10 bases for J; bases not matched to a gene: 20. This CDR3 reads CASSLGASGSGGKTEQFF. DNA of the CDR3: TGTGCCAGCAGTCTGGGGGCTAGCGGGAGTGGGGGCAAAACAGAGCAGTTCTTC.

The chain employs TRBV7-8 and TRBJ1-3; no clear D gene. This CDR3 contains 12 residues. V shed 5 bases and J shed 4 bases, with 6 bases lying between them. Germline V gene data show CDR1 as SGHVS and CDR2 as FQNEAQ. CDR3 DNA sequence: TGTGCCAGCAGCCATCCGGGAAACACCATATATTTT. It yields the protein CASSHPGNTIYF.

The chain has TRBV5-1 and TRBJ2-2, with 7 bases fitting TRBD1. The junction had 8 bases not matched to a gene; V was cut back by 2 bases and J by 4 bases. The CDR3 length is 16 residues. Germline CDR1 is SGHRS and CDR2 is YFSETQ. The CDR3 DNA reads as TGCGCCAGCAGCTTTATGACAGGGTCGGGCACCGGGGAGCTGTTTTTT. Its protein is CASSFMTGSGTGELFF.

This chain connects TRBV21-1 to TRBJ1-2; TRBD1 is the table's D call, not checked against the DNA. TRBV21-1 constitutes a pseudogene. The CDR3 length is 14 residues. The CDR3 region is CASSKDQGVYGYTF. The CDR3 DNA is TGTGCCAGCAGCAAAGACCAGGGTGTCTATGGCTACACCTTC.

The rearrangement joins TRBV4-3 to TRBJ1-2, with a weak D call TRBD1 (6 bases). This CDR3 comprises 13 residues. CDR1 and CDR2 (germline): LGHNA, YSLEER. Trimming cost V 2 bases and J 6 bases, with 10 bases left between them. Here the CDR3 reads CASSQRGIHGYTF. The CDR3 DNA reads as TGCGCCAGCAGCCAAAGGGGGATACATGGCTACACCTTC.

V is TRBV28 and J is TRBJ2-5; the D is unclear. This CDR3 spans 13 amino acids. Trimming removed 3 bases at V and 7 bases at J, with 12 bases between. The germline V gene encodes CDR1 MDHEN and CDR2 SYDVKM. CDR3 coding DNA: TGTGCCAGCAGTTTTCCCTCCCGAGGGACCCAGTACTTC. Protein: CASSFPSRGTQYF.

A few counts support this clone. This CDR3 is CASTRQLNQPQHF. The CDR3 nucleotides read TGTGCCAGCACTCGACAGCTAAATCAGCCCCAGCATTTT. The V and J genes are TRBV2 and TRBJ1-5, with D possibly being TRBD1 (5 bases). Between the trimmed V and J ends, which lost 7 bases and 4 bases, there was a span of 11 bases. The CDR3 has 13 residues. Germline CDR1 and CDR2: SNHLY and FYNNEI.

The chain uses TRBV9 and TRBJ2-7; 7 positions agree with TRBD1. Per the germline V gene, CDR1 is SGDLS and CDR2 is YYNGEE. CDR3 size: 14 residues. Trimming took 6 bases from V and 0 from J; bases not matched to a gene: 6. The DNA for the CDR3 is TGTGCCAGCAACAAGGGGGACAGCTCCTACGAGCAGTACTTC. It specifies CASNKGDSSYEQYF.

This sequence joins TRBV18 and TRBJ1-4, with D maybe TRBD1 (5 bases). Trimming cost V 2 bases and J 4 bases, with 14 bases left between them. The CDR3 is 16 residues long. Germline loops: CDR1 KGHSH, CDR2 LQKENI. CDR3 coding DNA: TGTGCCAGCTCACCATTGCGGGGGGAGTATAATGAAAAACTGTTTTTT. It specifies CASSPLRGEYNEKLFF.

There are a few counts of this clone. DNA for the CDR3: TGTGCCAGCTCCCCCGTCAGCACAGATACGCAGTATTTT. It codes for CASSPVSTDTQYF. The chain uses TRBV18 and TRBJ2-3; D unclear. Deletions cut 6 bases from V and 0 bases from J, with 7 bases between. This CDR3 is 13 amino acids long. Germline CDR1 KGHSH, CDR2 LQKENI.

This clone has a single count. The DNA of the CDR3 is TGTGCCAGCAGTGAAGAGGGCGGGGGGGCTTACGAGCAGTACTTC. Translated: CASSEEGGGAYEQYF. This chain connects TRBV2 to TRBJ2-7; TRBD2 agrees at 9 bases. V gave up 1 base and J gave up 4 bases; unmatched junction bases: 5. Germline CDR1 is SNHLY and CDR2 is FYNNEI. The CDR3 sequence is 15 residues long. The full variable domain, with the rest looked up from reference TRBV2 and TRBJ2-7, is EPEVTQTPSHQVTQMGQEVILRCVPISNHLYFYWYRQILGQKVEFLVSFYNNEISEKSEIFDDQFSVERPDGSNFTLKIRSTKLEDSAMYFCASSEEGGGAYEQYFGPGTRLTVT.

The chain uses TRBV10-2 and TRBJ1-6; D not resolved. V was shortened by 6 bases and J by 9 bases, with 15 bases between the two germline ends. The germline gives CDR1 WSHSY, CDR2 SAAADI. The CDR3 runs to 14 residues. The CDR3 coding sequence is TGCGCCAGCAGGCCGGGAATTTCGACTTCACCCCTCCACTTT. Its protein is CASRPGISTSPLHF.

With respect to this clone: In the same sample, other DNA sequences code for this CDR3. The rearrangement joins TRBV5-1 to TRBJ2-2, with D possibly being TRBD1 (6 bases). Between the trimmed V and J ends, which lost 3 bases and 1 base, there was a span of 10 bases. The CDR3 consists of 15 residues. Germline V gives CDR1 SGHRS, CDR2 YFSETQ. The CDR3 reads CASSSQGLNTGELFF. The CDR3 DNA reads as TGCGCCAGCAGCTCACAGGGCCTGAACACCGGGGAGCTGTTTTTT.

The chain's CDR3 is CASSDPGTGTEAFF. In nucleotides, the CDR3 is TGTGCCAGCAGTGACCCTGGGACAGGCACTGAAGCTTTCTTT. The chain recombines TRBV11-3 with TRBJ1-1, with 8 bases matching TRBD1. CDR1 is SGHNT, CDR2 YENEEA, per germline. V lost 6 bases to trimming and J lost 4 bases; unmatched junction nucleotides: 7. The CDR3 contains 14 residues.

In this sample, this clone turned up once. J is TRBJ2-5 and V is TRBV7-2; the D is unclear. CDR1 and CDR2 (germline): SGHTA, FQGNSA. The CDR3 contains 14 residues. V was trimmed by 5 bases and J by 2 bases, leaving 12 bases between them. This CDR3 is CASSPSIDQETQYF. CDR3 DNA sequence: TGTGCCAGCAGCCCGAGCATAGATCAAGAGACCCAGTACTTC.

This sequence joins TRBV19 and TRBJ2-3, with 12 bases that match TRBD2. The germline gives CDR1 LNHDA, CDR2 SQIVND (reference sequence). V dropped 6 bases and J dropped 3; count of bases not matched to a gene: 4. This CDR3 contains 15 residues. The CDR3 protein is CASSRLAGVTDTQYF. CDR3 sequence (DNA): TGTGCCAGTAGCCGACTAGCGGGGGTAACAGATACGCAGTATTTT.

The chain is built from TRBV5-6 and TRBJ2-7; 9 bases agree with TRBD1. The CDR3 totals 15 residues. From germline, CDR1 is SGHDT and CDR2 YYEEEE. With 0 bases clipped from V and 2 bases from J, the junction kept 3 bases outside the gene matches. CDR3 sequence (DNA): TGTGCCAGCAGCTTGGTGGGACAGGGTACCTACGAGCAGTACTTC. Translated, it gives CASSLVGQGTYEQYF. Variable domain in full (rest from reference TRBV5-6 and TRBJ2-7): DAGVTQSPTHLIKTRGQQVTLRCSPKSGHDTVSWYQQALGQGPQFIFQYYEEEERQRGNFPDRFSGHQFPNYSSELNVNALLLGDSALYLCASSLVGQGTYEQYFGPGTRLTVT.